This T cell receptor (beta chain) comes out of a study of Graves' ophthalmopathy and Graves' hyperthyroidism (dated by TCRdb to the late 2010s). Context from the whole study: Peripheral blood was collected at initial diagnosis, prior to any treatment. After sampling, hyperthyroidism patients received methimazole starting at 30 mg daily, and ophthalmopathy patients received high-dose intravenous methylprednisolone. To explore V-J signatures that distinguish ophthalmopathy from hyperthyroidism, a discovery set of about a hundred patients was enrolled, made up of 40 to 45 with ophthalmopathy and 55 to 65 with stable hyperthyroidism. An independent validation cohort was composed of approximately 19 hyperthyroidism patients and approximately 15 patients who later progressed from hyperthyroidism to ophthalmopathy. In total, 135 blood samples were TCR-sequenced: 43 ophthalmopathy, about 75 hyperthyroidism and 17 hyperthyroidism-to-ophthalmopathy patients. To tell Graves' ophthalmopathy apart from Graves' hyperthyroidism, and to predict which patients would progress to ophthalmopathy, the study relied on TCR beta repertoire signatures. In five or six hyperthyroidism patients, the T-cell repertoire of thyroid tissue was compared with the T-cell repertoire of blood.

What the research found in general, with its limitations: No statistical method was used to predetermine the sample size, and group allocation was not hidden from the investigators. In cross-validation, the 13-signature model distinguished ophthalmopathy from stable hyperthyroidism with 85% to 90% sensitivity and nearly 82% specificity, and in the test set the corresponding values were roughly 80% and 76%. Among expanded thyroid clonotypes with frequency above 0.001, most also showed up in blood, which suggests that blood repertoires may reflect the thyroid immune response. In validation, the model predicted ophthalmopathy progression with less than 71% sensitivity and approximately 72% specificity; some 13 predicted patients were CT-confirmed with GO in a median of 6.5 months.

Ophthalmopathy patients were characterized by moderately to severely active disease, a Clinical Activity Score of at least 3, a NOSPECS grade of at least 4, and a disease duration under 3 months. Patients were excluded if they had other autoimmune diseases, uncontrolled infections, pregnancy or lactation. Diagnosis was based on clinical symptoms, serum thyroxine, TRAb, thyroid ultrasound and orbital computed tomography. Using Ficoll-Paque density gradient centrifugation, PBMCs were isolated from 9.5 to 10 ml of fresh peripheral blood. Total RNA was extracted with Trizol reagent and quality-checked on an Agilent 2100 Bioanalyzer. This clonotype was observed many times. Its antigen is still unknown. Nothing much larger sits one base from this clone, and base qualities are not available. For repertoire sequencing, TCR beta CDR3 regions were amplified from RNA transcripts. The first round was an RT-PCR using HTBI primers with the Qiagen OneStep RT-PCR kit, and this first round was followed by a second-round multiplex PCR, then size selection and purification. Libraries were sequenced paired-end with 100 bp reads on an Illumina HiSeq2000. In the authors' own workflow: SOAPnuke was used for read processing, and reads with adapters, uncalled bases, a mean Phred below 15, or no exact constant-primer or identifier match were discarded. COPE v1.2.5 was used to merge the high-quality paired reads. Unique nucleotide sequences were defined as clonotypes and aligned to IMGT TRB V, D and J references using MiTCR v1.1. Analysis was restricted to V-J combinations with a frequency above 0.0001, which covered 98% to 99.2% of repertoires. For each V-J combination, a TCR clonal expansion and chaos score was defined as F50 clonal expansion divided by the chaos observed in the TCRdist matrix. Features were reduced by Welch's t-statistics and random forest to 10 to 15 V-J combinations, which fed a naive Bayes classifier. The Morisita-Horn index was used to measure how similar the thyroid and blood repertoires were. Using fastp at Q25 and MiXCR, TCRdb reprocessed the public reads and kept productive beta chains. Every entry covers one CDR3 protein and lists the most common genes and DNA from its rows. For this entry, the V and J calls and clone size follow TCRdb and not the study's own pipeline. This sample lists about 740,000 distinct CDR3 sequences; 40% were detected once. About 40% of the sample is held by the ten biggest clonotypes.

CDR1 SNHLY and CDR2 FYNNEI are derived from the germline V gene. Between the V and J ends, shortened by 2 bases and 4 bases respectively, the junction contains 8 bases. Including the terminal cysteine and phenylalanine, the CDR3 comprises 13 residues. Only CDR3 DNA is held: 39 bases, read in frame from base 1. The rearranged chain carries TRBV2 and TRBJ2-5, with the D gene not clear enough to name. The specimen sequenced was peripheral blood. This TCR was recovered from an adult man with Graves' ophthalmopathy. This receptor has the CDR3 CASSELGRETQYF. The DNA reads as follows: TGTGCCAGCAGTGAACTGGGAAGAGAGACCCAGTACTTC.